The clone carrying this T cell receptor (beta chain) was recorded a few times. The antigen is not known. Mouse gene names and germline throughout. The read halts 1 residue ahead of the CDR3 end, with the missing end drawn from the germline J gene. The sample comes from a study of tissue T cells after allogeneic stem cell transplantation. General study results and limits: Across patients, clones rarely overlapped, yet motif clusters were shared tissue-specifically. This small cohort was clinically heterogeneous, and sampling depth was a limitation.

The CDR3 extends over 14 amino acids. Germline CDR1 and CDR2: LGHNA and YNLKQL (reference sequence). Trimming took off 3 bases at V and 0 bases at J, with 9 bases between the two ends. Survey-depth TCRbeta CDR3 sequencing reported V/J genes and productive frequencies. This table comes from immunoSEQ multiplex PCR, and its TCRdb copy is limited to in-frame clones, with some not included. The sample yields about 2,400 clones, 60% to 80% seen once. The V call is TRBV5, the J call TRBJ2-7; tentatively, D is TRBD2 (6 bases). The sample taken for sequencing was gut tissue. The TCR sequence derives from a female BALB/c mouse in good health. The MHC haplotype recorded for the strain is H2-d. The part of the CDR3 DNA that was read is TGTGCCAGCAGCCAGTACTGGGTCTCCTATGAACAGTAC. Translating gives CASSQYWVSYEQY. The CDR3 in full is CASSQYWVSYEQYF.